This TCR beta chain was captured by sequencing in a study of regulatory T cells in long-lasting Graves disease. Whole-study results and caveats: Repertoires from persistent disease leaned toward TRBV28, TRBJ1-2 and TRBJ2-5. Not thyroid tissue but only peripheral blood was studied.

Time point reported: newly diagnosed GD, antithyroid drugs for less than 3 months. PBMCs were the source of the RNA used for TCR sequencing. It was an endocrinology department in Xi'an, China, that provided the patients. Roughly 9 milliliters of peripheral blood went into EDTA tubes. According to the study, TCR beta libraries were built with iRepertoire HTBI primers and CDR3-region Arm-PCR. A single record per CDR3 protein comes from TCRdb applying MiXCR to the multiplex PCR reads. The data contain some 250,000 distinct CDR3 sequences, around 20% of them singletons. About this clonotype itself: What it binds is not known.

The ends were cut back, 6 bases at V and 5 bases at J, with 8 bases in the middle. Germline-derived CDR1 and CDR2 are ENHRY and SYGVKD. The CDR3 is 12 residues long. The starting material was peripheral blood mononuclear cells (PBMCs), obtained at new diagnosis, from a patient treated with antithyroid drugs. The chain joins TRBV10-3 to TRBJ2-1, with TRBD1 as a possible D gene (6 bases). The source of this sequence is a female donor with Graves disease. The CDR3 loop is CAISRGNNEQFF. The CDR3 DNA reads TGTGCCATCAGCAGGGGCAACAATGAGCAGTTCTTC.